Sequencing of this TCR beta chain was carried out in a study of OX40 agonist ivuxolimab in advanced cancers. Notes on the study in general: The study observed clonal expansion of CD4+ and CD8+ blood T cells by week 6 at 0.1 to 3.0 mg/kg.

Of note for this clone: Its antigen remains unknown.

TCRdb's copy holds only in-frame clones and misses some; the assay was immunoSEQ multiplex PCR. Of 57,000 or so clones in the sample, over 80% were seen once. Trimming cost V 1 base and J 1 base, with 11 bases left between them. Germline V CDR1 and CDR2: SGHTA, FQGNSA. The CDR3 has 15 amino acids. The sample in question was CD4+ or CD8+ T cells sorted from blood, obtained in a trial of the OX40 agonist ivuxolimab. The clonotype originates from an adult with an advanced solid tumor such as melanoma, head and neck, liver or kidney cancer. V and J are TRBV7-2 and TRBJ2-7; D gene unclear. In nucleotides, the CDR3 is TGTGCCAGCAGCTTAGTTCCCCCACCTTCCTACGAGCAGTACTTC. It encodes CASSLVPPPSYEQYF.